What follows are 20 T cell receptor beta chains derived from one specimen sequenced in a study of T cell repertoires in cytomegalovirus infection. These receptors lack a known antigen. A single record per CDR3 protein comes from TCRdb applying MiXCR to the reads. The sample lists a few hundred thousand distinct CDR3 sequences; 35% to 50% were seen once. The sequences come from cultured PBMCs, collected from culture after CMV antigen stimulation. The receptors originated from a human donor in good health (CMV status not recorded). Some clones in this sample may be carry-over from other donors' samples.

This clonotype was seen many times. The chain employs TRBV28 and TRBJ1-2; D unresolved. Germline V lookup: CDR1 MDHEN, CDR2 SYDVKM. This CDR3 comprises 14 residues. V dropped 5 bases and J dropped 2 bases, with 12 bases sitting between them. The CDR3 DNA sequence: TGTGCCAGCAGTCTACCCTCAGAGAACTATGGCTACACCTTC. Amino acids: CASSLPSENYGYTF.

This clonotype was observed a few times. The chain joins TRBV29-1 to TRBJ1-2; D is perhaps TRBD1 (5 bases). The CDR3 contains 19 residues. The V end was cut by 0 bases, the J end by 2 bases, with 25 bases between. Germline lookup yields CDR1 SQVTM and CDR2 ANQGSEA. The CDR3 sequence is CSVEDHPGRPGLVNYGYTF. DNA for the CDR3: TGCAGCGTTGAAGACCACCCGGGGAGACCGGGGCTCGTAAACTATGGCTACACCTTC.

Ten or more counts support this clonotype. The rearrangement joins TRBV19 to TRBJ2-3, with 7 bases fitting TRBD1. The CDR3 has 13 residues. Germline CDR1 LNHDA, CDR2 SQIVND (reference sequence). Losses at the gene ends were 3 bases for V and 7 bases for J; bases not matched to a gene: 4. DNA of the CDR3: TGTGCCAGTAGTATTCGAGGGGGCTATACGCAGTATTTT. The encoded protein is CASSIRGGYTQYF.

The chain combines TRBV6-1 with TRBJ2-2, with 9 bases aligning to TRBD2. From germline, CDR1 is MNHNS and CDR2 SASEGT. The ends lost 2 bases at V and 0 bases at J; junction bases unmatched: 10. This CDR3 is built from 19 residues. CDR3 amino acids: CASSEIHVGLATNTGELFF. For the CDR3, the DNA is TGTGCCAGCAGTGAAATACACGTGGGACTAGCTACGAACACCGGGGAGCTGTTTTTT.

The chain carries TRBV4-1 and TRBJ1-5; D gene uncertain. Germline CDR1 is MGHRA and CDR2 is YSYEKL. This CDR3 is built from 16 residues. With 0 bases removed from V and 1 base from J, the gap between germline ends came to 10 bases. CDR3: CASSQDLMGSNQPQHF. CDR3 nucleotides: TGCGCCAGCAGCCAAGATCTAATGGGGAGCAATCAGCCCCAGCATTTT.

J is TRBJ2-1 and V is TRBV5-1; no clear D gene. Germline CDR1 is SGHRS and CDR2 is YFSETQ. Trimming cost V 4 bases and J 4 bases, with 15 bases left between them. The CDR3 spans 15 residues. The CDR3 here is CASSLRLYKYNEQFF. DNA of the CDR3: TGCGCCAGCAGCCTAAGACTCTACAAATACAATGAGCAGTTCTTC.

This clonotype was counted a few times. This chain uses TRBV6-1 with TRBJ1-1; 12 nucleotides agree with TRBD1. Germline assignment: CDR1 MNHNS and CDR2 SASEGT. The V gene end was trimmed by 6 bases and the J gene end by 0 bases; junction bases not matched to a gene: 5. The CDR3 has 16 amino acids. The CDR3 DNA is TGTGCCAGCAGAGGGACAGGGGGCGCGATGAACACTGAAGCTTTCTTT. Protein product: CASRGTGGAMNTEAFF.

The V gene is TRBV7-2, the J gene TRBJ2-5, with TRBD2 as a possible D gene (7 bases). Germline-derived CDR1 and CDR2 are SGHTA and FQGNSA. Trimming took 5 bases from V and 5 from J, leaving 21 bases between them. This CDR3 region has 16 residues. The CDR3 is CASSLRFGGLAETQYF. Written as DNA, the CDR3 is TGTGCCAGCAGCCTCCGGTTCGGGGGGCTAGCTGAGACCCAGTACTTC.

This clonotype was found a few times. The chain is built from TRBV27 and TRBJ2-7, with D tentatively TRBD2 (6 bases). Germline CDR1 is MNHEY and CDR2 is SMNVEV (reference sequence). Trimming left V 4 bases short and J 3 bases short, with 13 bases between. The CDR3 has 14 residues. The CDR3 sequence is CASSSSGEDYEQYF. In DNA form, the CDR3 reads TGTGCCAGCAGTTCCTCCGGGGAGGACTACGAGCAGTACTTC.

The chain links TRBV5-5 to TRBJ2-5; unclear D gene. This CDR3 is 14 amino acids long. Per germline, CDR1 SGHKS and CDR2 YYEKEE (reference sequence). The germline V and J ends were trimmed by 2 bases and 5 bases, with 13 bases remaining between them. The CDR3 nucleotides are TGTGCCAGCAGCTTCGGGCCTCGGTTGGAGACCCAGTACTTC. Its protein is CASSFGPRLETQYF. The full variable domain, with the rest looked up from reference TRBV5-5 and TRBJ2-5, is DAGVTQSPTHLIKTRGQQVTLRCSPISGHKSVSWYQQVLGQGPQFIFQYYEKEERGRGNFPDRFSARQFPNYSSELNVNALLLGDSALYLCASSFGPRLETQYFGPGTRLLVL.

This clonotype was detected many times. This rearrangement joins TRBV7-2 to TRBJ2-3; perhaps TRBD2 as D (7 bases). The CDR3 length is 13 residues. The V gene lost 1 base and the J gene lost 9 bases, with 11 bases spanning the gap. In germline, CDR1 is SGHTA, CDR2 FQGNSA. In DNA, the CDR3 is TGTGCCAGCAGCTTAGAAGGGGGGGGAACGCAGTATTTT. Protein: CASSLEGGGTQYF.

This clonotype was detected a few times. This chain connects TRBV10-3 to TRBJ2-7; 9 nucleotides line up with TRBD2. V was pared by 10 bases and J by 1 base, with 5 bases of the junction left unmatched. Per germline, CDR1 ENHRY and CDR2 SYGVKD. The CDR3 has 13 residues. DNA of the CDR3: TGTGCCACTGGGACTAGCCTATCCTACGAGCAGTACTTC. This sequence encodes CATGTSLSYEQYF.

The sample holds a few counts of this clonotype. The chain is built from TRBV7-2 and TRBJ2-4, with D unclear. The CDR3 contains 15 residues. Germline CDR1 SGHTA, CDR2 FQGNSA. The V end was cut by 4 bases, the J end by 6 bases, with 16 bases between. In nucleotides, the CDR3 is TGTGCCAGCAGCTCCTATACGACTGTCGGAAACATTCAGTACTTC. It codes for CASSSYTTVGNIQYF.

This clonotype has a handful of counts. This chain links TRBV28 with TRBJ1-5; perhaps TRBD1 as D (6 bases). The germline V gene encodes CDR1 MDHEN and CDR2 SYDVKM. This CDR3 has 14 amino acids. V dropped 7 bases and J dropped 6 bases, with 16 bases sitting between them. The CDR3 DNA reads TGTGCCAGCATCACTGGACAGCTGAGTCAGCCCCAGCATTTT. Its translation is CASITGQLSQPQHF. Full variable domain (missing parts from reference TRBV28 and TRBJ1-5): DVKVTQSSRYLVKRTGEKVFLECVQDMDHENMFWYRQDPGLGLRLIYFSYDVKMKEKGDIPEGYSVSREKKERFSLILESASTNQTSMYLCASITGQLSQPQHFGDGTRLSIL.

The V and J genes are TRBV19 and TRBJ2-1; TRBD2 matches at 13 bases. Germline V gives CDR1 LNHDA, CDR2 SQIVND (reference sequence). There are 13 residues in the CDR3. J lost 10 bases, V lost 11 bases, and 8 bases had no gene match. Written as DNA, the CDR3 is TGTGCCGCCGGGACTAGCGGGGTCGTGGAGCAGTTCTTC. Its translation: CAAGTSGVVEQFF. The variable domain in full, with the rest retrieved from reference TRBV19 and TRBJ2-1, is DGGITQSPKYLFRKEGQNVTLSCEQNLNHDAMYWYRQDPGQGLRLIYYSQIVNDFQKGDIAEGYSVSREKKESFPLTVTSAQKNPTAFYLCAAGTSGVVEQFFGPGTRLTVL.

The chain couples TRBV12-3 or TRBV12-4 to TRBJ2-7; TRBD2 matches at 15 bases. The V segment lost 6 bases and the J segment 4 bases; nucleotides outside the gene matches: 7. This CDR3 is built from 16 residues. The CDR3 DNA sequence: TGTGCCAGCAGCCGACCCGGGACTAGCGGGAGGTACGAGCAGTACTTC. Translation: CASSRPGTSGRYEQYF.

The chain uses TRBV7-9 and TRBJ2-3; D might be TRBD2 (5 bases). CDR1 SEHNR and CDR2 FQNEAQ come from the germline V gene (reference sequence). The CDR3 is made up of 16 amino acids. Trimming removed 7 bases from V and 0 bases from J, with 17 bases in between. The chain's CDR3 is CASNIMAGTSTDTQYF. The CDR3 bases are TGTGCCAGCAACATTATGGCGGGTACTAGCACAGATACGCAGTATTTT.

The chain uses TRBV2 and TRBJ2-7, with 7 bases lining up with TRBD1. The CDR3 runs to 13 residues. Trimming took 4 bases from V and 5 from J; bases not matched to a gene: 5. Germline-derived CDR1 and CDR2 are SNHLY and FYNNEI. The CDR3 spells CASSGTGADEQYF. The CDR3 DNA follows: TGTGCCAGCAGTGGAACAGGGGCTGACGAGCAGTACTTC.

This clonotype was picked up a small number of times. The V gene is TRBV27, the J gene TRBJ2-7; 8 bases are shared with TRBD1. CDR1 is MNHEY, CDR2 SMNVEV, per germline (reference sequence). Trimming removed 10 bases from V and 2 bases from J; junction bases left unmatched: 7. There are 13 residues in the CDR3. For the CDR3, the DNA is TGTGCCATCCGGGACAGGACTACCTACGAGCAGTACTTC. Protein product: CAIRDRTTYEQYF.

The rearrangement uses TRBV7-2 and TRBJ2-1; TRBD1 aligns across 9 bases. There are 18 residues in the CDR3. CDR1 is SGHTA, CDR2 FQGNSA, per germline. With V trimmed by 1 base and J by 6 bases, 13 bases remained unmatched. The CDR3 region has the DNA TGTGCCAGCAGCTTAGTAGTAGTGGGACAGGGAATCTTCAATGAGCAGTTCTTC. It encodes CASSLVVVGQGIFNEQFF.